These 30 T cell receptor beta chains were sequenced from one sample in a study of cytomegalovirus exposure and HLA in healthy donors. The PCR used 60 Vbeta and 13 Jbeta primers. Using immunoSEQ multiplex PCR, the repertoire was profiled, and TCRdb retains in-frame clones only, with some absent. The sample records 150,000 to 200,000 clones, about 80% being singletons. Sequences were obtained from PBMCs. Every receptor here comes from a woman in her thirties in good health and CMV-seropositive.

This chain joins TRBV15 and TRBJ2-2; 8 nucleotides align to TRBD2. The germline V gene has CDR1 LNHNV and CDR2 YYDKDF (reference sequence). The length of the CDR3 is 16 residues. V lost 1 base, J lost 9 bases, and 10 bases stayed unmatched. The DNA of the CDR3 is TGTGCCACCAGCAGAGGTAGCGGGACGGGGGCCAGGGAGCTGTTTTTT. Its protein product is CATSRGSGTGARELFF.

The chain is built from TRBV7-9 and TRBJ2-1, with D possibly TRBD2 on 5 matching bases. V was trimmed by 2 bases and J by 2 bases, leaving 13 bases between them. CDR1 is SEHNR, CDR2 FQNEAQ, per germline (reference sequence). The CDR3 covers 16 residues. The CDR3: CASSLWLAPPYNEQFF. CDR3 nucleotide sequence: TGTGCCAGCAGCTTATGGTTAGCGCCACCCTACAATGAGCAGTTCTTC.

This rearrangement joins TRBV5-1 to TRBJ1-2, with D possibly TRBD1 on 6 matching bases. CDR3 size: 13 residues. From germline, CDR1 is SGHRS and CDR2 YFSETQ. V lost 4 bases and J lost 6, with 13 bases in between. The CDR3 region has the DNA TGCGCCAGCAGCCCGAGGGGGGGCGATGGCTACACCTTC. Translating gives CASSPRGGDGYTF.

This chain uses TRBV15 with TRBJ1-3; TRBD1 agrees at 7 bases. V lost 1 base to trimming and J lost 1 base; unmatched junction nucleotides: 4. Germline CDR1 LNHNV, CDR2 YYDKDF (reference sequence). CDR3 length: 16 residues. For the CDR3, the DNA is TGTGCCACCAGCAGAGGAGGGACAGAATCTGGAAACACCATATATTTT. Encoded protein: CATSRGGTESGNTIYF. The full variable domain, with the rest looked up from reference TRBV15 and TRBJ1-3, is DAMVIQNPRYQVTQFGKPVTLSCSQTLNHNVMYWYQQKSSQAPKLLFHYYDKDFNNEADTPDNFQSRRPNTSFCFLDIRSPGLGDTAMYLCATSRGGTESGNTIYFGEGSWLTVV.

The chain links TRBV6-1 to TRBJ2-7, with TRBD1 identical over 10 bases. The germline V gene has CDR1 MNHNS and CDR2 SASEGT. The CDR3 consists of 15 residues. V dropped 7 bases and J dropped 4; count of bases not matched to a gene: 10. The CDR3 nucleotides read TGTGCCAGCAACAAACCGGGACAGGGGTCGTACGAGCAGTACTTC. Translating gives CASNKPGQGSYEQYF.

The V and J genes are TRBV7-9 and TRBJ1-6, with 7 bases identical to TRBD1. Trimming at V came to 5 bases and at J to 7 bases, leaving 8 bases not matched to a gene. Germline values: CDR1 SEHNR, CDR2 FQNEAQ (reference sequence). This CDR3 is built from 15 residues. The CDR3 sequence is CASSPPDRENSPLHF. The CDR3 DNA follows: TGTGCCAGCAGCCCCCCTGACAGGGAAAATTCACCCCTCCACTTT.

The chain combines TRBV6-6 with TRBJ2-1; weak D call: TRBD1 (6 bases). Germline lookup yields CDR1 MNHNY and CDR2 SVGAGI (reference sequence). The CDR3 runs 13 residues. Trimming removed 6 bases from V and 7 bases from J, with 13 bases in between. CDR3 nucleotides: TGTGCCAGCAGCCTCGTTAGGGGGAATGAGCAGTTCTTC. Its protein product is CASSLVRGNEQFF.

Note on this clone: This CDR3 is also generated by other DNA sequences in the sample. The V gene is TRBV9, the J gene TRBJ2-1, with TRBD2 identical over 7 bases. CDR3 length: 14 residues. CDR1 SGDLS and CDR2 YYNGEE come from the germline V gene. Trimming removed 0 bases from V and 3 bases from J; junction bases left unmatched: 0. CDR3 sequence reads: CASSVGGGYNEQFF. CDR3 sequence (DNA): TGTGCCAGCAGCGTAGGCGGGGGCTACAATGAGCAGTTCTTC.

This chain uses TRBV6-5 with TRBJ2-7; perhaps TRBD1 as D (5 bases). This CDR3 region has 14 residues. V lost 6 bases, J lost 0 bases, and 12 bases lay in between. Germline V gene lookup returns CDR1 MNHEY and CDR2 SVGAGI. The CDR3 region is CASRRVQGSYEQYF. The CDR3 region has the DNA TGTGCCAGCAGAAGAGTCCAGGGCTCCTACGAGCAGTACTTC.

This clone has more than one count but fewer than ten. J is TRBJ2-5 and V is TRBV28, with D maybe TRBD1 (6 bases). CDR1 MDHEN and CDR2 SYDVKM come from the germline V gene. V was clipped by 5 bases and J by 2 bases, with 24 bases between them. The CDR3 consists of 18 residues. CDR3 nucleotides: TGTGCCAGCAGTACGAGAAGGGGGATTGCCCCCTATCAAGAGACCCAGTACTTC. Protein: CASSTRRGIAPYQETQYF.

The rearrangement uses TRBV6-5 and TRBJ2-7; D not resolved. Looked up from germline, CDR1 is MNHEY and CDR2 is SVGAGI. Trimming removed 5 bases from V and 2 bases from J, with 4 bases in between. The CDR3 has 11 residues. The CDR3: CASSGPYEQYF. The CDR3 coding sequence is TGTGCCAGCAGTGGCCCCTACGAGCAGTACTTC.

The chain recombines TRBV28 with TRBJ2-4, with D possibly matching TRBD1 (6 bases). The CDR3 covers 17 residues. Germline V CDR1 and CDR2: MDHEN, SYDVKM. The V and J ends lost 4 bases and 0 bases respectively, with 16 bases between them. The CDR3 sequence is CASSSISGAAAKNIQYF. In DNA form, the CDR3 reads TGTGCCAGCAGTTCAATTTCAGGGGCGGCAGCCAAAAACATTCAGTACTTC.

The chain links TRBV28 to TRBJ2-3; D remains ambiguous. Germline CDR1 MDHEN, CDR2 SYDVKM. This CDR3 is built from 16 residues. V was trimmed by 4 bases and J by 4 bases, leaving 18 bases between them. The CDR3 nucleotides are TGTGCCAGCAGTTACGCGTTGGGCAGTGGCGCAGATACGCAGTATTTT. Translated: CASSYALGSGADTQYF.

V is TRBV9 and J is TRBJ2-7; D remains unclear. Trimming took off 1 base at V and 2 bases at J, with 10 bases between the two ends. CDR1 and CDR2 (germline): SGDLS, YYNGEE. The CDR3 totals 14 residues. The CDR3, as DNA: TGTGCCAGCAGCGTAAGTCAGGAACCCTACGAGCAGTACTTC. Its protein product is CASSVSQEPYEQYF.

This chain uses TRBV5-4 with TRBJ2-6, with D perhaps TRBD1 (5 bases). Trimming shortened V by 4 bases and J by 3 bases, and 14 bases separated the two germline ends. Looked up from germline, CDR1 is SGHNT and CDR2 is YYREEE (reference sequence). This CDR3 has 16 amino acids. CDR3 sequence: CASSPKSGYGANVLTF. CDR3 bases: TGTGCCAGCAGCCCGAAATCAGGGTATGGGGCCAACGTCCTGACTTTC.

V and J are TRBV11-2 and TRBJ1-5, with D unclear. In germline, CDR1 is SGHAT, CDR2 FQNNGV. The CDR3 is 13 amino acids. V shed 0 bases and J shed 7 bases, with 7 bases lying between them. The CDR3 DNA is TGTGCCAGCAGCTTAGAGGCTCAGCAGCCCCAGCATTTT. Translated, it gives CASSLEAQQPQHF.

The sample holds a few counts of this clone. The chain recombines TRBV23-1 with TRBJ2-5, with 7 positions matching TRBD2. TRBV23-1 is recorded as an ORF, its role being uncertain. With V trimmed by 2 bases and J by 5 bases, 5 bases remained unmatched. The CDR3 sequence is 14 residues long. The CDR3 sequence: CASSQAGEGETQYF. For the CDR3, the DNA is TGCGCCAGCAGTCAAGCGGGGGAAGGGGAGACCCAGTACTTC.

V gene TRBV15 combines with J gene TRBJ2-2; D possibly corresponds to TRBD1 (5 bases). The CDR3 totals 14 residues. Germline V gene data show CDR1 as LNHNV and CDR2 as YYDKDF (reference sequence). Trimming left V 5 bases short and J 7 bases short, with 14 bases between. The CDR3 region has the DNA TGTGCCACCAGCCACAGACAGTGGGGCGGGGAGCTGTTTTTT. It is translated as CATSHRQWGGELFF.

The gene calls are TRBV13 and TRBJ2-7, with 8 nucleotides matching TRBD2. Germline assignment: CDR1 PRHDT and CDR2 FYEKMQ (reference sequence). The CDR3 spans 15 residues. V gave up 5 bases and J gave up 1 base; unmatched junction bases: 7. The CDR3 spells CASSPIAGRSYEQYF. CDR3 coding DNA: TGTGCCAGCAGCCCAATAGCGGGGAGGTCCTACGAGCAGTACTTC.

The rearrangement uses TRBV7-2 and TRBJ1-2; the D gene is possibly TRBD1 (6 bases). V was shortened by 1 base and J by 4 bases, with 13 bases between the two germline ends. CDR1 is SGHTA and CDR2 is FQGNSA in the germline V gene. This CDR3 region has 15 residues. As DNA, the CDR3 is TGTGCCAGCAGCTTAGATTTCGGGACACGCTATGGCTACACCTTC. Translation: CASSLDFGTRYGYTF.

The V call is TRBV5-1, the J call TRBJ1-6; D call uncertain. V lost 0 bases and J 0 bases, leaving 7 bases between the germline ends. This CDR3 is 16 amino acids long. The germline gives CDR1 SGHRS, CDR2 YFSETQ. CDR3: CASSLDGRSYNSPLHF. In DNA form, the CDR3 reads TGCGCCAGCAGCTTGGACGGTCGCTCCTATAATTCACCCCTCCACTTT.

The chain couples TRBV9 to TRBJ2-1; 7 positions agree with TRBD2. Per the germline V gene, CDR1 is SGDLS and CDR2 is YYNGEE. This CDR3 has 16 amino acids. Trimming at V came to 4 bases and at J to 8 bases, leaving 15 bases not matched to a gene. The CDR3 DNA reads as TGTGCCAGCAGCATAACCACTAGCGCCGGTATGGATGAGCAGTTCTTC. It specifies CASSITTSAGMDEQFF. The full variable domain, its missing parts supplied by reference TRBV9 and TRBJ2-1, is DSGVTQTPKHLITATGQRVTLRCSPRSGDLSVYWYQQSLDQGLQFLIQYYNGEERAKGNILERFSAQQFPDLHSELNLSSLELGDSALYFCASSITTSAGMDEQFFGPGTRLTVL.

The V gene is TRBV19, the J gene TRBJ2-2; the D gene is possibly TRBD2 (6 bases). Germline CDR1 reads LNHDA; CDR2 reads SQIVND (reference sequence). The V and J ends lost 8 bases and 2 bases respectively, with 18 bases between them. This CDR3 has 16 amino acids. The CDR3 region is CASGTGLIANTGELFF. CDR3 sequence (DNA): TGTGCCAGTGGAACGGGACTCATAGCCAACACCGGGGAGCTGTTTTTT.

V usage is TRBV9 and J usage is TRBJ2-1, with TRBD1 matching 9 bases. The CDR3 consists of 17 residues. Trimming at V came to 3 bases and at J to 7 bases, leaving 14 bases not matched to a gene. In germline, CDR1 is SGDLS, CDR2 YYNGEE. CDR3 sequence: CASSGWRGTGKFNEQFF. The CDR3, as DNA: TGTGCCAGCAGCGGGTGGAGGGGGACAGGGAAGTTTAATGAGCAGTTCTTC.

J is TRBJ1-1 and V is TRBV11-2; no clear D. Germline V CDR1 and CDR2: SGHAT, FQNNGV. V was cut by 3 bases and J by 6 bases, with 11 bases left in between. The CDR3 spans 13 residues. For the CDR3, the DNA is TGTGCCAGCAGCTTCTCCCCCGGTCCTGAAGCTTTCTTT. Translating it yields CASSFSPGPEAFF.

The rearrangement joins TRBV14 to TRBJ1-5; no clear D. The CDR3 covers 13 residues. Trimming removed 0 bases from V and 9 bases from J, with 9 bases in between. Germline CDR1 and CDR2: SGHDN and FVKESK. CDR3 amino acids: CASSQDRGRPQHF. The CDR3 DNA reads as TGTGCCAGCAGCCAAGATCGAGGAAGGCCCCAGCATTTT.

J is TRBJ1-5 and V is TRBV4-3; no clear D. Germline V CDR1 and CDR2: LGHNA, YSLEER. CDR3 length: 17 residues. V gave up 4 bases and J gave up 2 bases, with 18 bases separating them. The CDR3 loop reads CASSPQVGGIGNQPQHF. The CDR3 DNA reads as TGCGCCAGCAGCCCCCAGGTGGGAGGGATTGGCAATCAGCCCCAGCATTTT.

V and J are TRBV29-1 and TRBJ2-5, with TRBD1 identical over 9 bases. Per the germline V gene, CDR1 is SQVTM and CDR2 is ANQGSEA. V was pared by 5 bases and J by 5 bases, with 6 bases of the junction left unmatched. The CDR3 totals 13 residues. In DNA, the CDR3 is TGCAGCGTTTACAGGGGGCAGGGGGAGACCCAGTACTTC. Protein product: CSVYRGQGETQYF.

Worth noting for this clone: The germline gene is not matched at one end of the junction; a read error may be the cause. V usage is TRBV7-9 and J usage is TRBJ1-2; D is uncertain. The length of the CDR3 is 16 residues. The germline V gene has CDR1 SEHNR and CDR2 FQNEAQ (reference sequence). CDR3 bases: TGTTCCAGCAGCTCCGAGGATAGATCTTTCCTGTATGGCTACACCTTC. Translating it yields CSSSSEDRSFLYGYTF.

This rearrangement joins TRBV28 to TRBJ2-3, with 11 bases fitting TRBD2. Losses at the gene ends were 10 bases for V and 4 bases for J; bases not matched to a gene: 1. CDR1 and CDR2 (germline): MDHEN, SYDVKM. The CDR3 extends over 12 amino acids. This chain's CDR3 is CAIAGGPDTQYF. The CDR3 DNA sequence: TGTGCCATAGCGGGGGGGCCAGATACGCAGTATTTT.